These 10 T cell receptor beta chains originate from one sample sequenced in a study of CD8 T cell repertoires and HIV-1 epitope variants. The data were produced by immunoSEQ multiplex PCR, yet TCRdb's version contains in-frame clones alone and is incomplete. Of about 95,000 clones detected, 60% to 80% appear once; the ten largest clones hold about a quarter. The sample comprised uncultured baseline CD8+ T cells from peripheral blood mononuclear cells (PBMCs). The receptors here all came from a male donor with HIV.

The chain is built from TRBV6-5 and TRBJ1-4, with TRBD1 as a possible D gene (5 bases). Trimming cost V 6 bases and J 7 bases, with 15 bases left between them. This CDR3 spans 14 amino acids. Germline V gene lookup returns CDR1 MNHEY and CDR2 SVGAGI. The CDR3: CASRPWGVGEKLFF. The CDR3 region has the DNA TGTGCCAGCAGACCGTGGGGGGTAGGTGAAAAACTGTTTTTT.

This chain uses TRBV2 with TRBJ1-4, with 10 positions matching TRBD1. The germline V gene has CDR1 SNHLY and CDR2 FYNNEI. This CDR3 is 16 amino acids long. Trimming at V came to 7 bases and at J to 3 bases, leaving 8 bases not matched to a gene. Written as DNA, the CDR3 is TGTGCCAGCAAAAGGACAGGGGGAGCGGCTAATGAAAAACTGTTTTTT. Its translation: CASKRTGGAANEKLFF.

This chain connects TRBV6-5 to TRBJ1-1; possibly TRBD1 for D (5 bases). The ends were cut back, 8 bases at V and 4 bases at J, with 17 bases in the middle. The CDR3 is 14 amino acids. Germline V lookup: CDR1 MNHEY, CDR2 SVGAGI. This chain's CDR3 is CASLLGDGSTEAFF. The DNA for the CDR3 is TGTGCCAGCCTCTTGGGGGATGGAAGCACTGAAGCTTTCTTT.

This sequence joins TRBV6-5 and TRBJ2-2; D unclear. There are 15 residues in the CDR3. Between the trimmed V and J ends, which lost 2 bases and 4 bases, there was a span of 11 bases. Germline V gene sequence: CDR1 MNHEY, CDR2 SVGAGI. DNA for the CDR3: TGTGCCAGCAGTTACACTCTGGATCGCACCGGGGAGCTGTTTTTT. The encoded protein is CASSYTLDRTGELFF.

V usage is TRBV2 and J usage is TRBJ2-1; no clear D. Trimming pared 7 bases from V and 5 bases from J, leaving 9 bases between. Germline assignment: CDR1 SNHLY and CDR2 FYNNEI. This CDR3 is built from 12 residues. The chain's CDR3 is CASNLLNNEQFF. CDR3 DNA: TGTGCCAGCAACCTACTAAACAATGAGCAGTTCTTC.

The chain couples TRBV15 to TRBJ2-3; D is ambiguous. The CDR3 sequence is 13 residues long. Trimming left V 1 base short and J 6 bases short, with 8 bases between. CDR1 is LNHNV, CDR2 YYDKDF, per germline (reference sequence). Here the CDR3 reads CATSRVGADTQYF. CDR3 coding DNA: TGTGCCACCAGCAGAGTAGGAGCCGATACGCAGTATTTT.

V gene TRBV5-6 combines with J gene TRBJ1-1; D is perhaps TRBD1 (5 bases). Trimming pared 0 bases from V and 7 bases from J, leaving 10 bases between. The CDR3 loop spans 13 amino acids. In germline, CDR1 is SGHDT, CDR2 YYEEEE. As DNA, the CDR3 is TGTGCCAGCAGCTTGGAACGACAGCGTGAAGCTTTCTTT. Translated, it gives CASSLERQREAFF.

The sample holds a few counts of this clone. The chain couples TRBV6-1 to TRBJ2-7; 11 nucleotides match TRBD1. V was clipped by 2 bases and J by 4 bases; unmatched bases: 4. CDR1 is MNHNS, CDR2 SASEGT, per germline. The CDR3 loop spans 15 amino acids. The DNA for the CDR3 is TGTGCCAGCAGTGAAAGGGACAGGGGGATATACGAGCAGTACTTC. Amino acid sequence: CASSERDRGIYEQYF.

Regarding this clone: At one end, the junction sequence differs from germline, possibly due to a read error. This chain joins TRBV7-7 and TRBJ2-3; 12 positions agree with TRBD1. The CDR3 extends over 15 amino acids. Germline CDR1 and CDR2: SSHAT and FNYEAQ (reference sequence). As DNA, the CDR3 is TGTGCTAGCAGCTTGGGACAGGGGGCATCAGATACGCAGTATTTT. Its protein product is CASSLGQGASDTQYF. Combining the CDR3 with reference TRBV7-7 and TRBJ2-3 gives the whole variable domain GAGVSQSPRYKVTKRGQDVTLRCDPISSHATLYWYQQALGQGPEFLTYFNYEAQPDKSGLPSDRFSAERPEGSISTLTIQRTEQRDSAMYRCASSLGQGASDTQYFGPGTRLTVL.

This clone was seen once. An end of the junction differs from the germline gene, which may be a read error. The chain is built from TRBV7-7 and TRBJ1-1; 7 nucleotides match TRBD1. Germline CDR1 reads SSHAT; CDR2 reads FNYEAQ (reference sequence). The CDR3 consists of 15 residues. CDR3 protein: CASSPTGPQDTEAFF. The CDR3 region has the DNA TGTGCTAGCAGCCCGACAGGGCCTCAGGACACTGAAGCTTTCTTT.